This T cell receptor (beta chain) was recovered during a study of blood T cell repertoires in COVID-19 (dated by TCRdb to the early 2020s). At the level of the whole study: Samples from collaborators originated in the United States, Italy and Spain and spanned both the acute and convalescent phases of COVID-19. The prospective study material was composed of cDNA or gDNA derived from T cells, B-cell-depleted T cells, or PBMCs. Subjects who had been exposed to COVID-19, were actively infected with it, or had recovered from it provided the deeply sampled blood TCRbeta repertoires that made up the dataset. The repertoires were released in a freely available public database intended as a resource for research on the immune response to SARS-CoV-2. Samples were obtained from the ongoing ImmuneRACE study (first 160 participants) and from 950 to 1,500 subjects provided by 6 global collaborators. Nearly every sample came with metadata listing a de-identified subject ID, COVID-19 status, age in years and sex. Where HLA class I and class II types were available, the types were taken from metadata supplied by the sample provider, not from assay-based typing. Summary of the overall study and its limitations: The quantity of clinical and demographic metadata differed by source and by participant and was supplied without curation.

TCRbeta CDR3 regions were amplified from genomic DNA using the immunoSEQ Assay, a bias-controlled multiplex PCR. In the original analysis: Nucleated cell counts per sample were estimated from amplification of reference gene primers within the assay. Sequence reads were collapsed and filtered to measure the absolute abundance of every unique TCRbeta CDR3 rearrangement. For each sample, productive Simpson clonality was calculated as the square root of Simpson's diversity index over productive rearrangements. In TCRdb, the immuneACCESS table is reduced to in-frame sequences with V and J assigned. These tables do not hold every clone; where another copy was compared, an unresolved V gene accounts for under half, and the others remain unexplained. V, J and clone size reflect that table, while D and trimming were determined from the DNA. For this sample there are about 130,000 clones; roughly two thirds appear just once. The ten largest account for 1.9% of the sample.

Each collaborating institution followed its own protocols to collect whole blood in K2EDTA tubes. For TCRbeta analysis, collaborators shipped samples in one of three forms: frozen whole blood, isolated PBMCs, or DNA extracted from either of those sample types. Here V drops 0 bases and J drops 4 bases, and the junction holds 6 bases not matched to any gene. Based on the germline V gene (reference sequence), the CDR1 and CDR2 sequences are WNHNN and SYGVQD. Including cysteine and phenylalanine, the CDR3 has 16 amino acids. Just the 48-base CDR3 DNA is kept, in frame starting at base 1. This clone has ten or more counts. Which antigen it targets is not known. Base qualities are missing; no much larger clone stands one base away.

The receptor was isolated from a woman in her 70s with acute or convalescent COVID-19. The rearrangement combines TRBV10-1 with TRBJ2-1, with 7 bases aligning to TRBD2. Sequencing was done on a sample of peripheral blood. The CDR3 has the sequence CASSESFGGLYNEQFF. At the DNA level, the sequence is TGCGCCAGCAGTGAGTCCTTCGGGGGACTATACAATGAGCAGTTCTTC.